This T cell receptor beta chain stems from a study of T cells in Graves' hyperthyroidism and ophthalmopathy. Trimming stripped 1 base from V and 6 bases from J, with 12 bases between. CDR1 is SGHVS, CDR2 FQNEAQ, per germline. CDR3 size: 14 residues. This clonotype was counted at least ten times. The source material, RNA transcripts, was used to amplify TCR beta CDR3 regions. First-round RT-PCR targeting the TCR CDR3 was performed with the HTBI primer set. TCRdb re-called the multiplex PCR reads with MiXCR, one entry per CDR3 protein. The data contain over 500,000 distinct CDR3 sequences, about 15% of them seen just once; the ten biggest clones take up roughly 13%.

What was sequenced was blood. This receptor was obtained from a woman in her 40s with Graves' hyperthyroidism. The chain recombines TRBV7-8 with TRBJ1-1; weak D call: TRBD1 (6 bases). CDR3 bases: TGTGCCAGCAGCTTAGGGGCAGGGGTTTCTGAAGCTTTCTTT. Translated, it gives CASSLGAGVSEAFF.